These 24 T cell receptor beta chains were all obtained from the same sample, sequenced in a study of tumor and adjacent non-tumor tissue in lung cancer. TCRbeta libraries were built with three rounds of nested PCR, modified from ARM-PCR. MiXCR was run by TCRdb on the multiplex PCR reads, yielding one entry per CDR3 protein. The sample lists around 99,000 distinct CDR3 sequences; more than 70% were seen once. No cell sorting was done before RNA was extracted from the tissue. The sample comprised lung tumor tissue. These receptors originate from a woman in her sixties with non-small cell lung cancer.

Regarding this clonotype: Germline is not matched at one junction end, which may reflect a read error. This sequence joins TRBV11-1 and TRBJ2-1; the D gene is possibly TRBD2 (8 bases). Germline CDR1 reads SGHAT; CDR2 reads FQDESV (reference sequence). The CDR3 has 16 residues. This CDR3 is CASSPRGLAGCNVQFF. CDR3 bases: TGTGCCAGCAGCCCGAGGGGGCTAGCGGGTTGCAATGTGCAGTTCTTC. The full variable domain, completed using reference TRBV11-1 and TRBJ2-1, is EAEVAQSPRYKITEKSQAVAFWCDPISGHATLYWYRQILGQGPELLVQFQDESVVDDSQLPKDRFSAERLKGVDSTLKIQPAELGDSAMYLCASSPRGLAGCNVQFFGPGTRLTVL.

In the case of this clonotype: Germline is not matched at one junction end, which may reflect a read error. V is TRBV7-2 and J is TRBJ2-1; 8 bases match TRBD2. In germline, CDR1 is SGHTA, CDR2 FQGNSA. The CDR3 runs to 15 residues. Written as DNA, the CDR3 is TGTGCTAGCAGTTCACTACGGGGGGGCCAAAGTGAGCAGTTCTTC. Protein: CASSSLRGGQSEQFF.

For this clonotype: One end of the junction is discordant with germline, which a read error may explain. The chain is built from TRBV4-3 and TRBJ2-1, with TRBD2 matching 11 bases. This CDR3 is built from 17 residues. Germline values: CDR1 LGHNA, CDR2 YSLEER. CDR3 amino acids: CASSQGLAGSKANEQLF. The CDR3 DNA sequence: TGCGCCAGCAGCCAAGGACTAGCGGGATCTAAGGCCAATGAGCAGCTCTTC.

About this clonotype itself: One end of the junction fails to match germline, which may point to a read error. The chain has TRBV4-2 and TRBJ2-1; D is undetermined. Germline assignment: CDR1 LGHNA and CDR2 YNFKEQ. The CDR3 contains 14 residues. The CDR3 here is CVSSPDGSYNEQFF. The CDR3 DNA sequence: TGTGTCAGCAGCCCAGACGGATCCTACAATGAGCAGTTCTTC.

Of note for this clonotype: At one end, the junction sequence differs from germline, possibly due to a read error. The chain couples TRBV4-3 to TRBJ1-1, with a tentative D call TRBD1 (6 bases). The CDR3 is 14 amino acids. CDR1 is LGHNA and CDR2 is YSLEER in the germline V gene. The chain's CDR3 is CTSSQDRWNTEAFF. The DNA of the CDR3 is TGCACCAGCAGCCAAGACAGGTGGAACACTGAAGCTTTCTTT.

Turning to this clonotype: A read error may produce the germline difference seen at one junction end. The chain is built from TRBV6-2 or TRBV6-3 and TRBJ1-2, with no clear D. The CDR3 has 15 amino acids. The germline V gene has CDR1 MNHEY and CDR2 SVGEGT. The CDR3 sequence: CVSSSPDLHIYDYTF. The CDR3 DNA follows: TGTGTCAGCAGTTCTCCAGACCTTCATATCTATGACTACACCTTC.

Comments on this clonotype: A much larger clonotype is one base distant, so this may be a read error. This CDR3 reads CASGSTSSTGELFF. CDR3 in DNA: TGTGCCAGCGGTTCGACTAGTTCGACCGGGGAGCTGTTTTTT. This rearrangement joins TRBV6-5 to TRBJ2-2, with D tentatively TRBD2 (6 bases). V was pared by 8 bases and J by 5 bases, with 15 bases between. Germline-derived CDR1 and CDR2 are MNHEY and SVGAGI. CDR3 length: 14 residues.

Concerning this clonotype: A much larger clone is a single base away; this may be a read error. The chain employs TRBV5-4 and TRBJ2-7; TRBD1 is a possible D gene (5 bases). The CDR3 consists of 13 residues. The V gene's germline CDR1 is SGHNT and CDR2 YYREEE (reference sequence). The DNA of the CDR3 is TGTCCCAGCAGCTTGGATAGGGGTGACGAGCAGTACTTC. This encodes CPSSLDRGDEQYF.

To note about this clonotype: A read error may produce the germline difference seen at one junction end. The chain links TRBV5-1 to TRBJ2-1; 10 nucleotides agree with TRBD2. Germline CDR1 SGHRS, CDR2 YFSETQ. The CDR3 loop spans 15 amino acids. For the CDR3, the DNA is TGCGTCAGCAGCTTGGGGGCTAGCGGGGGCAATGAGCAGTTCTTC. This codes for CVSSLGASGGNEQFF.

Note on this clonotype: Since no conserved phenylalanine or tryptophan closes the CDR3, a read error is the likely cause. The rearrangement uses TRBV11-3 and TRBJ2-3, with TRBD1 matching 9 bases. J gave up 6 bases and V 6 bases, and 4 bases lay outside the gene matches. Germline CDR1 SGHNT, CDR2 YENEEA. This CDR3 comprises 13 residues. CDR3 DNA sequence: TGTGCCAGCAGACGGGACAGGGAGGATACGCAGTATTCT. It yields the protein CASRRDREDTQYS.

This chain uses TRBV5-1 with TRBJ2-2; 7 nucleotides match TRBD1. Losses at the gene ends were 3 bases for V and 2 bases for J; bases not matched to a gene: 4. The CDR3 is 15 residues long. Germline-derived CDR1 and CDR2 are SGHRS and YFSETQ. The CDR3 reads CASSSGQRNTGELFF. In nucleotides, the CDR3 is TGCGCCAGCAGCTCGGGACAGCGAAACACCGGGGAGCTGTTTTTT.

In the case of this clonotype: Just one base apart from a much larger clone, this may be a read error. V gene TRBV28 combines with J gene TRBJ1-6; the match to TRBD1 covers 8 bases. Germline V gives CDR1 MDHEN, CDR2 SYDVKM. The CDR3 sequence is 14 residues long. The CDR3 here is CASSGGQGNSPIHF. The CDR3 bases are TGTGCCAGCAGTGGCGGACAGGGAAATTCACCCATCCACTTT.

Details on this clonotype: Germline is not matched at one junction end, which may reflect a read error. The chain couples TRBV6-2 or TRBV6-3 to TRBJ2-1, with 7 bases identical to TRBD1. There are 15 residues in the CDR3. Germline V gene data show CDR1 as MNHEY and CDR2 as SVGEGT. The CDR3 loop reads CASSYGQDAYNEQSF. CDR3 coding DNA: TGTGCCAGCAGTTACGGACAGGACGCCTACAATGAGCAGTCCTTC.

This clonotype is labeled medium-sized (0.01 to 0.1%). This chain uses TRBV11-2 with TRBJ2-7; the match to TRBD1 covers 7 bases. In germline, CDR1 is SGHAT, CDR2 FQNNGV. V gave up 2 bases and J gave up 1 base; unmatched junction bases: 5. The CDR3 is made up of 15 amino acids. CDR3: CASSLKGQSSYEQYF. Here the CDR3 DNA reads TGTGCCAGCAGCTTAAAGGGACAGTCGTCCTACGAGCAGTACTTC. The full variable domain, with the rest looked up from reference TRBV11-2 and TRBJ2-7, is EAGVAQSPRYKIIEKRQSVAFWCNPISGHATLYWYQQILGQGPKLLIQFQNNGVVDDSQLPKDRFSAERLKGVDSTLKIQPAKLEDSAVYLCASSLKGQSSYEQYFGPGTRLTVT.

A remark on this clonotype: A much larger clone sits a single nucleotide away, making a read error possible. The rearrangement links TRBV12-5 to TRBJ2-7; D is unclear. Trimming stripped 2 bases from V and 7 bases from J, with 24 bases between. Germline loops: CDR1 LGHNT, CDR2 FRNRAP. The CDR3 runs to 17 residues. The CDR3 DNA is TGTGCTAGTGGTTTGATGGTTACCGCACATGTTGGGGTGGAGCAGTACTTC. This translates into CASGLMVTAHVGVEQYF.

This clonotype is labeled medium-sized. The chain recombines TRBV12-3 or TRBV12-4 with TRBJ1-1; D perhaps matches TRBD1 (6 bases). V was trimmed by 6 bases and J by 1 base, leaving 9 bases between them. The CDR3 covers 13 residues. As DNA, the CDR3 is TGTGCCAGCAGCTGGGGACAGAACACTGAAGCTTTCTTT. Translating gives CASSWGQNTEAFF.

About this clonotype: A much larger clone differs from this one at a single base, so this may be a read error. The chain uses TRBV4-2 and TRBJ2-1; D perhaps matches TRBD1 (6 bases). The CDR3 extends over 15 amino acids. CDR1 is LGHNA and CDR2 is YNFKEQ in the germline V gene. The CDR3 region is CTSSQEQGYRNEQFF. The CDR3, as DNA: TGTACCAGCAGCCAAGAACAGGGATATCGCAATGAGCAGTTCTTC.

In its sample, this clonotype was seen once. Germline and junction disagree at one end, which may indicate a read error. CDR3 amino acids: CANTSTGAYNEQIF. The CDR3 coding sequence is TGTGCCAACACTTCTACAGGAGCCTACAATGAGCAGATCTTC. V usage is TRBV6-2 or TRBV6-3 and J usage is TRBJ2-1; a possible D gene is TRBD1 (5 bases). Germline-derived CDR1 and CDR2 are MNHEY and SVGEGT. CDR3 length equals 14 residues.

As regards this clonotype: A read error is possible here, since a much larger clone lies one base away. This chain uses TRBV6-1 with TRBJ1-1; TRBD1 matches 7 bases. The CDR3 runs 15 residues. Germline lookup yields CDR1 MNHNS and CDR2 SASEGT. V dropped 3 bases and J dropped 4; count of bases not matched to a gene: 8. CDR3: CASSDHFGTATEAFF. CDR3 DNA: TGTGCCAGCAGTGACCACTTCGGGACAGCCACTGAAGCTTTCTTT.

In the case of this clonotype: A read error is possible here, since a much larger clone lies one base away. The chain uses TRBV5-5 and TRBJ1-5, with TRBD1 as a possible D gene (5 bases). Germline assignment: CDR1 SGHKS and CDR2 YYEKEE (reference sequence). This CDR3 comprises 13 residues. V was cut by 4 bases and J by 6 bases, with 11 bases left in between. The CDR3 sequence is CASSVGGFQPQHF. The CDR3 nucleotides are TGTGCCAGCAGCGTGGGGGGGTTTCAGCCCCAGCATTTT.

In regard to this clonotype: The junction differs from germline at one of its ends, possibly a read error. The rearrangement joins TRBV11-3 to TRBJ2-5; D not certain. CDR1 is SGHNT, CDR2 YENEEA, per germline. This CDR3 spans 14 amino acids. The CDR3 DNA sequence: TGTGGCAGCAGCTCCGGTCAGCTTCTTGAGACCCAGTACTTC. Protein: CGSSSGQLLETQYF.

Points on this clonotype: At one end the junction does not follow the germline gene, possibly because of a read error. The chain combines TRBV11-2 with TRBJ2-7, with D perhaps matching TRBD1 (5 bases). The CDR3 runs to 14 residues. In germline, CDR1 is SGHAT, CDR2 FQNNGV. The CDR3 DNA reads TGTGCCTGCAGCTTATCCACCGTGACAGCCGAGCAGTATTTC. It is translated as CACSLSTVTAEQYF.

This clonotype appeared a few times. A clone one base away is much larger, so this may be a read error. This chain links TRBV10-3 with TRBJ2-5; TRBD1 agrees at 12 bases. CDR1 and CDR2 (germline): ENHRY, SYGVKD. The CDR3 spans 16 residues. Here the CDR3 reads CAISDPGQGAGEAQYF. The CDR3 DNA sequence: TGTGCCATCAGTGATCCGGGACAGGGGGCTGGAGAGGCCCAGTACTTC.

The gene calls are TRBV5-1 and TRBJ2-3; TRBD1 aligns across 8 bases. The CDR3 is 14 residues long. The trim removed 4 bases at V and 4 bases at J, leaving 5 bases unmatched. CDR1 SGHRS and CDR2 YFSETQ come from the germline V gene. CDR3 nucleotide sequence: TGCGCCAGCAGCGCGGACAGGGCTCCAGATACGCAGTATTTT. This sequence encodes CASSADRAPDTQYF.